The sequence of this T cell receptor (beta chain) was determined in a study of T cell changes during pregnancy in multiple sclerosis. Sequencing was performed with immunoSEQ multiplex PCR; in TCRdb, only in-frame clones are kept and a portion is missing. The data hold about 47,000 clones, with 93% observed a single time. Germline CDR1 is SGHTA and CDR2 is FQGNSA. This CDR3 spans 13 amino acids. The V end lost 1 base, the J end lost 6 bases, and 10 bases lay between the germline ends. Sample: peripheral blood, taken in the second trimester of pregnancy. The TCR was taken from a female donor with multiple sclerosis, enrolled in a pregnancy study. The chain combines TRBV7-2 with TRBJ2-7; D unresolved. CDR3 DNA: TGTGCCAGCAGCTTAGAGCAAGCTGCCGAGCAGTACTTC. It encodes CASSLEQAAEQYF. Full variable domain (missing parts from reference TRBV7-2 and TRBJ2-7): GAGVSQSPSNKVTEKGKDVELRCDPISGHTALYWYRQSLGQGLEFLIYFQGNSAPDKSGLPSDRFSAERTGGSVSTLTIQRTQQEDSAVYLCASSLEQAAEQYFGPGTRLTVT.